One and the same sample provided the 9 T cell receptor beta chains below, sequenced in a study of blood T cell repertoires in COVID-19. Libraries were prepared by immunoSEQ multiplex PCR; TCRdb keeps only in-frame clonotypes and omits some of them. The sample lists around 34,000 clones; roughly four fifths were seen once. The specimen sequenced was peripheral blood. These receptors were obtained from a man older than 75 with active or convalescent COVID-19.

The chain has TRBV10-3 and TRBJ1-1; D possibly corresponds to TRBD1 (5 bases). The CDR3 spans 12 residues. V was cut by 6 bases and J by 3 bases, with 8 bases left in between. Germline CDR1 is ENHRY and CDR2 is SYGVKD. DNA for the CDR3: TGTGCCATCAGGGAAGGGGACACTGAAGCTTTCTTT. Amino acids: CAIREGDTEAFF.

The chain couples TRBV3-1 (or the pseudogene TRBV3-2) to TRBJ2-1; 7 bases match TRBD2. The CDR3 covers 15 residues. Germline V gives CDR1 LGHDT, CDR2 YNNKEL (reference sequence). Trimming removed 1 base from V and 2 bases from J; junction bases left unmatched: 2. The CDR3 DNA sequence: TGTGCCAGCAGCCAAGGACGGGGGGCCTACAATGAGCAGTTCTTC. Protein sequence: CASSQGRGAYNEQFF.

As DNA, the CDR3 is TGTGCCAGCAACCCGACAGGTTACCCCTCCTACGAGCAGTACTTC. It yields the protein CASNPTGYPSYEQYF. This chain uses TRBV28 with TRBJ2-7; maybe TRBD1 (6 bases). Germline V gene data show CDR1 as MDHEN and CDR2 as SYDVKM. The CDR3 loop spans 15 amino acids. The germline V and J ends were trimmed by 7 bases and 0 bases, with 16 bases remaining between them.

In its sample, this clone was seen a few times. The CDR3 region has the DNA TGTGCCAGTAGTATAGCCGGGGACACCATATATTTT. Translating gives CASSIAGDTIYF. This chain uses TRBV19 with TRBJ1-3; D is unclear. Germline CDR1 reads LNHDA; CDR2 reads SQIVND (reference sequence). Trimming removed 1 base from V and 8 bases from J, with 6 bases in between. The CDR3 loop spans 12 amino acids.

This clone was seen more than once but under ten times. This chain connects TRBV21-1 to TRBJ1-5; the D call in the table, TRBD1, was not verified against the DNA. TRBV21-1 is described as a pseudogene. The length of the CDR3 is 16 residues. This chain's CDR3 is CASSGQKTNLIQPQHF. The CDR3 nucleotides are TGTGCCAGCAGCGGACAGAAGACCAACCTGATTCAGCCCCAGCATTTT.

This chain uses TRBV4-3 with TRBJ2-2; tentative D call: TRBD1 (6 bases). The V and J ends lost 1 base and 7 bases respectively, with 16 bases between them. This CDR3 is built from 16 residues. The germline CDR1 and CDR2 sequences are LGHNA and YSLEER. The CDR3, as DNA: TGCGCCAGCAGCCAAGCCACAGGGAATCGTCACGGGGAGCTGTTTTTT. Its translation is CASSQATGNRHGELFF.

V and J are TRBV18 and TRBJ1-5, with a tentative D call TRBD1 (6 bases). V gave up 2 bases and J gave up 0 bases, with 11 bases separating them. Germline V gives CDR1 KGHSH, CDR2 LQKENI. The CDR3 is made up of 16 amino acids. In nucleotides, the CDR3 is TGTGCCAGCTCACCAAAAAGGGACACTAGCAATCAGCCCCAGCATTTT. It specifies CASSPKRDTSNQPQHF.

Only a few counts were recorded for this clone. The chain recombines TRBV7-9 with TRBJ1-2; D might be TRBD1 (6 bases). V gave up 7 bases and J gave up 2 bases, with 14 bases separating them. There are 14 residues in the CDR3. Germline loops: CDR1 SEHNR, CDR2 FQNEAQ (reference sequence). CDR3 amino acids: CASTQGSRNYGYTF. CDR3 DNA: TGTGCCAGCACCCAGGGGAGTAGGAACTATGGCTACACCTTC.

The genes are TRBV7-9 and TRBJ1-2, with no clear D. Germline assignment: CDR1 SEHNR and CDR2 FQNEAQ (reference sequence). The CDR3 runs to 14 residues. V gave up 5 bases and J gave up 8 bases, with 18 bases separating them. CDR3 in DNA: TGTGCCAGCAGCATTCCGACACTGGGTAGAGGCTACACCTTC. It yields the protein CASSIPTLGRGYTF.